These T cell receptor beta chains were read from a single sample in a study of technical replicates of blood from a few donors. The data were produced by immunoSEQ multiplex PCR, yet TCRdb's version contains in-frame clones alone and is incomplete. The data contain around 84,000 clones, roughly 97% of them singletons. Sequencing was done on a sample of T cells isolated from PBMCs. The source is a human donor in good health. The CDR3 runs from the conserved cysteine through the conserved F or W. The D gene is left open where the match is weak. Clone size, where shown, is once, few, many, or a class for clones that have expanded.

TRBV18	TRBJ2-7	NA	NA	TGTGCCAGCTCACCCGACAGGACCTACGAGCAGTACTTC	CASSPDRTYEQYF
TRBV1	TRBJ2-1	NA	NA	TGCACCAGCAGCCAAGATCAACGGCGGGTAAAGGAGTTCTTC	CTSSQDQRRVKEFF
TRBV19	TRBJ1-1	NA	TRBD1	TGTGCCAGTAGCCACCTGACAGGGGATTGGACTGAAGCTTTCTTT	CASSHLTGDWTEAFF
TRBV27	TRBJ1-3	NA	NA	TGTGCCAGCAGTTTCACAGGGCTCTCTGGAAACACCATATATTTT	CASSFTGLSGNTIYF
TRBV27	TRBJ2-7	NA	TRBD1	TGTGCCAGCAGTAGGGGGCTCTCCGCCTACGAGCAGTACTTC	CASSRGLSAYEQYF
TRBV19	TRBJ1-2	NA	TRBD1	TGTGCCAGTAGTCCTAGCGGACAGGGGTGGTCGTCCTATGGCTACACCTTC	CASSPSGQGWSSYGYTF
TRBV5-1	TRBJ2-5	NA	TRBD2	TGCGCCAGCAGCTCCCTTATAGCGGGAAAAAGCCTACTTACCTTACGCAACGAAGAGACCCAGTACTTC	CASSSLIAGKSLLTLRNEETQYF
TRBV6-1	TRBJ2-7	NA	TRBD1	TGTGCCAGCACCCTACAGGGGGCGATGAGGTACGAGCAGTACTTC	CASTLQGAMRYEQYF
TRBV5-1	TRBJ2-5	NA	TRBD1	TGCGCCAGCAGCCCGGGACAGTTTCAAGAGACCCAGTACTTC	CASSPGQFQETQYF
TRBV7-9	TRBJ2-5	NA	NA	TGTGCCAGCAGCTTAGCTTTTCAGGGTATGGAGACCCAGTACTTC	CASSLAFQGMETQYF
TRBV19	TRBJ2-7	NA	NA	TGTGCCAGTAGTACCTGGGGACATCTCTCCTACGAGCAGTACTTC	CASSTWGHLSYEQYF
TRBV7-9	TRBJ1-1	NA	TRBD1	TGTGCCAGCAGCCGAAGGTGGGACAGGGAGAGGGACACTGAAGCTTTCTTT	CASSRRWDRERDTEAFF
TRBV5-1	TRBJ2-3	NA	TRBD2	TGCGCCAGCAGCCCAACGACTAGCGGGGTCACAGATACGCAGTATTTT	CASSPTTSGVTDTQYF
TRBV18	TRBJ2-3	NA	NA	TGTGCCAGCTCACCACCAACGGTGAGCACAGATACGCAGTATTTT	CASSPPTVSTDTQYF
TRBV19	TRBJ1-5	NA	TRBD1	TGTGCCAGCGCAGGGGGGCCCTTAAGAGATCAGCCCCAGCATTTT	CASAGGPLRDQPQHF
TRBV28	TRBJ2-5	NA	TRBD2	TGTGCCAGCACAGGCCCGGGGGGGACCCAGTACTTC	CASTGPGGTQYF
TRBV6-4	TRBJ2-2	NA	NA	TGTGCCAGCAGATCACTAGACACCGGGGAGCTGTTTTTT	CASRSLDTGELFF
TRBV6-1	TRBJ2-7	NA	NA	TGTGCCAGCAGTGTAGGGACTCTTCCCGGCGAGCAGTACTTC	CASSVGTLPGEQYF
TRBV25-1	TRBJ1-4	NA	NA	TGTGCCAGTTCTACCTGGGGCGAGATTAATGAAAAACTGTTTTTT	CASSTWGEINEKLFF
TRBV25-1	TRBJ1-4	NA	NA	TGTGCCAGCCAACGGGGATGGAGTGAAAAACTGTTTTTT	CASQRGWSEKLFF
TRBV11-2	TRBJ1-5	NA	TRBD1	TGTGCCAGCAGTCCAGGGGGCATCGGTCAGCCCCAGCATTTT	CASSPGGIGQPQHF
TRBV25-1	TRBJ1-4	NA	NA	TGTGCCAGCAGTGACCATCCGGGACAAGGAGAAAAACTGTTTTTT	CASSDHPGQGEKLFF
TRBV10-2	TRBJ1-3	NA	TRBD1	TGCGCCAGCAGCCCGAGACAGGGCGAGGCTGGAAACACCATATATTTT	CASSPRQGEAGNTIYF
TRBV2	TRBJ2-1	NA	NA	TGTGCCAGCAGCGGTGTGGGCGGGGGCCTCTACAATGAGCAGTTCTTC	CASSGVGGGLYNEQFF
TRBV7-7	TRBJ2-3	NA	NA	TGTGCCAGCAGCTTAGGGACTTCATCGGGCACAGATACGCAGTATTTT	CASSLGTSSGTDTQYF
TRBV28	TRBJ1-5	once	TRBD1	TGTGCCAGCAGTGACCATCGGACAGGGTGGCAGCCCCAGCATTTT	CASSDHRTGWQPQHF
TRBV5-4	TRBJ1-6	NA	TRBD1	TGTGCCAGCAGCTTGGGGGGGGACAGGGGAAGTAATTCACCCCTCCACTTT	CASSLGGDRGSNSPLHF
TRBV15	TRBJ1-5	NA	NA	TGTGCCACCAGCAGAGGAGGAGGAGGGATGATATCCCAGCATTTT	CATSRGGGGMISQHF
TRBV2	TRBJ1-2	NA	NA	TGTGCCAGCAGTGACTACGGGATTAACTATGGCTACACCTTC	CASSDYGINYGYTF
TRBV28	TRBJ1-5	NA	NA	TGTGCCAGCAAGCCCAGGGTATCCGGTCAGCCCCAGCATTTT	CASKPRVSGQPQHF
TRBV7-9	TRBJ2-3	NA	TRBD1	TGTGCCAGCAGCTTAGTCATGACAGGGGACACAGATACGCAGTATTTT	CASSLVMTGDTDTQYF
TRBV9	TRBJ2-1	NA	TRBD1	TGTGCCAGCAGCGTAGCTATCTCGGGGACAGGCCAGTTCTTC	CASSVAISGTGQFF
TRBV6-6	TRBJ1-5	NA	TRBD1	TGTGCCAGCAGTTACTCGGGGACAGACAATCAGCCCCAGCATTTT	CASSYSGTDNQPQHF
TRBV19	TRBJ1-1	NA	NA	TGTGCCAGTCGACAGAGTAACACTGAAGCTTTCTTT	CASRQSNTEAFF
TRBV4-1	TRBJ1-4	NA	TRBD1	TGCGCCAGCAGCCTCGGGACAGGGAATGAAAAACTGTTTTTT	CASSLGTGNEKLFF
TRBV7-9	TRBJ1-1	NA	TRBD1	TGTGCCAGCAGCTTAATTCTTGGACAGGCACCTAACACTGAAGCTTTCTTT	CASSLILGQAPNTEAFF
TRBV18	TRBJ2-6	NA	NA	TGTGCCAGCTCACCGCTAGGAGGGCCTTTGGCTGGGGCCAACGTCCTGACTTTC	CASSPLGGPLAGANVLTF